These T cell receptor beta chains were read from a single sample in a study of T-cell memory formation after mild COVID-19. TCRdb analysed the 5' RACE reads with MiXCR anew, one entry per CDR3 protein. In the table there are fewer than 650,000 distinct CDR3 sequences, less than 25% of which are singletons. Sequencing used PBMCs or a T cell subset sorted from them (not recorded which). These receptors were collected from an adult woman who had mild COVID-19 (a few samples of this study predate the infection). Cell type and time point are not known. CDR3s include the opening cysteine and the closing phenylalanine or tryptophan. D genes are given only for firm matches. Clone size appears in some rows only: once, few, many, or a class for an expanded clone.

J gene,clone size,D gene,V gene,CDR3 protein,CDR3 DNA
TRBJ1-3,few,.,TRBV3-1,CASSQDKGITDTIYF,TGTGCCAGCAGCCAAGATAAGGGGATTACGGACACCATATATTTT
TRBJ2-1,few,.,TRBV6-5,CASREDSFRYEQFF,TGTGCCAGCAGAGAGGACTCGTTCCGTTATGAGCAGTTCTTC
TRBJ2-1,.,.,TRBV5-1,CASSLPGWGNEQFF,TGCGCCAGCAGCCTCCCGGGGTGGGGCAATGAGCAGTTCTTC
TRBJ2-5,few,.,TRBV3-1,CASSPAMPETQYF,TGTGCCAGCAGCCCGGCCATGCCGGAGACCCAGTACTTC
TRBJ2-7,few,TRBD2,TRBV2,CASSARRGGSYEQYF,TGTGCCAGCAGTGCCAGGCGGGGGGGATCCTACGAGCAGTACTTC
TRBJ2-1,.,.,TRBV20-1,CSASPRTSHFDEQFF,TGCAGTGCTAGTCCCCGGACTTCCCATTTTGATGAGCAGTTCTTC
TRBJ1-5,.,.,TRBV6-1,CASREYVSLNQPQHF,TGTGCCAGCCGTGAGTATGTGTCCCTTAATCAGCCCCAGCATTTT
TRBJ2-2,few,TRBD2,TRBV7-6,CASSLPSGGDRNTGELFF,TGTGCCAGCAGCTTACCTAGCGGGGGAGATAGGAACACCGGGGAGCTGTTTTTT
TRBJ2-1,few,TRBD2,TRBV5-1,CASSLVAGAYGEQFF,TGCGCCAGCAGCTTGGTAGCGGGGGCGTATGGGGAGCAGTTCTTC
TRBJ2-7,few,.,TRBV4-3,CASSQESGYEQYF,TGCGCCAGCAGCCAGGAATCAGGCTACGAGCAGTACTTC
TRBJ2-3,.,TRBD2,TRBV12-3/TRBV12-4,CASSFNAGSGGNRDTQYF,TGTGCCAGCAGTTTTAATGCGGGTAGCGGGGGTAATAGAGATACGCAGTATTTT
TRBJ1-1,.,.,TRBV7-3,CASSLTAGITEAFF,TGTGCCAGCAGCTTAACAGCAGGGATTACTGAAGCTTTCTTT
TRBJ2-5,few,.,TRBV4-3,CASSQDISRNQETQYF,TGCGCCAGCAGCCAAGATATATCCCGAAACCAAGAGACCCAGTACTTC
TRBJ2-7,.,.,TRBV30,CAWSWRSSYEQYF,TGTGCCTGGAGCTGGCGGAGCTCCTACGAGCAGTACTTC
TRBJ1-3,few,.,TRBV12-3/TRBV12-4,CASVRDAVSGNTIYF,TGTGCCAGCGTAAGGGACGCCGTCTCTGGAAACACCATATATTTT
TRBJ1-2,once,TRBD1,TRBV7-9,CASSLGGTEHYGYTF,TGTGCCAGCAGCTTAGGAGGGACAGAACACTATGGCTACACCTTC
TRBJ2-1,.,.,TRBV5-1,CASTEQGGSYNEQFF,TGCGCCAGCACAGAACAGGGAGGTTCCTACAATGAGCAGTTCTTC
TRBJ2-1,few,.,TRBV9,CASSVRSNEQFF,TGTGCCAGCAGCGTCCGTAGTAATGAGCAGTTCTTC
TRBJ1-2,.,TRBD1,TRBV29-1,CSVGGGGSGGYTF,TGCAGCGTTGGAGGGGGCGGTTCTGGTGGCTACACCTTC
TRBJ2-3,few,.,TRBV5-1,CASSLPPQRLGGTDTQYF,TGCGCCAGCAGCTTGCCACCTCAAAGGTTGGGGGGCACAGATACGCAGTATTTT
TRBJ1-5,few,.,TRBV12-3/TRBV12-4,CASSKTGGGNQPQHF,TGTGCCAGCAGTAAAACTGGGGGGGGCAATCAGCCCCAGCATTTT
TRBJ2-5,.,.,TRBV11-3,CASSLDLGYQETQYF,TGTGCCAGCAGCTTAGATCTGGGGTACCAAGAGACCCAGTACTTC
TRBJ1-2,.,TRBD1,TRBV5-1,CASSSGQGAFGYTF,TGCGCCAGCAGCTCCGGACAGGGGGCGTTTGGCTACACCTTC
TRBJ2-7,.,.,TRBV4-3,CASSQDGLEDYEQYF,TGCGCCAGCAGCCAAGACGGGTTGGAGGACTACGAGCAGTACTTC
TRBJ1-5,few,.,TRBV25-1,CASSEGIYQPQHF,TGTGCCAGCAGTGAAGGGATTTATCAGCCCCAGCATTTT
TRBJ2-1,.,TRBD2,TRBV7-9,CASSLAREYEQFF,TGTGCCAGCAGCTTAGCGCGGGAGTATGAGCAGTTCTTC
TRBJ2-2,many,.,TRBV7-9,CASSEGPTELFF,TGTGCCAGCAGCGAGGGGCCAACGGAGCTGTTTTTT
TRBJ1-2,few,.,TRBV4-1,CASSDLRVTNYGYTF,TGCGCCAGCAGCGATCTGCGGGTGACTAACTATGGCTACACCTTC
TRBJ2-5,many,.,TRBV15,CATSRELTDQETQYF,TGTGCCACCAGCAGAGAGCTGACAGACCAAGAGACCCAGTACTTC
TRBJ2-5,.,.,TRBV29-1,CSVFREQETQYF,TGCAGCGTTTTCCGGGAGCAAGAGACCCAGTACTTC
TRBJ1-1,many,.,TRBV18,CASSATQNTEAFF,TGTGCCAGCTCGGCGACCCAGAACACTGAAGCTTTCTTT
TRBJ2-3,few,.,TRBV7-9,CASRPGVLATGTDTQYF,TGTGCCAGCAGACCCGGGGTGCTAGCGACGGGCACAGATACGCAGTATTTT
TRBJ2-1,.,.,TRBV12-3/TRBV12-4,CASSFEYHEQFF,TGTGCCAGCAGTTTTGAATATCATGAGCAGTTCTTC
TRBJ2-7,.,TRBD2,TRBV10-3,CAISDGTSGRYEQYF,TGTGCCATCAGCGACGGGACTAGCGGGAGATACGAGCAGTACTTC
TRBJ2-1,.,.,TRBV7-2,CASSLSSIPDNEQFF,TGTGCCAGCAGCTTGTCTAGTATTCCCGACAATGAGCAGTTCTTC
TRBJ2-2,few,TRBD2,TRBV7-8,CASSPGTSGIIGELFF,TGTGCCAGCAGCCCCGGGACTAGCGGGATTATCGGGGAGCTGTTTTTT
TRBJ1-2,.,TRBD1,TRBV20-1,CSARRRGLYGYTF,TGCAGTGCTAGGCGCAGGGGGCTCTATGGCTACACCTTC
TRBJ2-3,few,.,TRBV2,CASIISPGTDTQYF,TGTGCCAGCATCATAAGCCCCGGCACAGATACGCAGTATTTT
TRBJ2-5,few,.,TRBV24-1,CATSVSYQETQYF,TGTGCCACCAGTGTTTCGTACCAAGAGACCCAGTACTTC
TRBJ2-7,few,TRBD1,TRBV5-4,CASSLDRGRQYF,TGTGCCAGCAGCTTGGACAGGGGGCGGCAGTACTTC
TRBJ1-2,few,TRBD1,TRBV12-3/TRBV12-4,CASSLGTGERGYTF,TGTGCCAGCAGTTTGGGGACAGGGGAGAGGGGCTACACCTTC